The rows below give T cell receptor beta chains drawn from one sample of a study of T cells in localized non-small cell lung cancer. Produced via immunoSEQ multiplex PCR; TCRdb's table is partial and in-frame only. The table lists tens of thousands of clones, roughly 84% of them singletons, with roughly a sixth in the top ten. Sequenced material: peripheral blood mononuclear cells, taken before any cancer treatment. All receptors derive from a man aged 40 to 69 with stage III lung adenocarcinoma. The CDR3 runs from the conserved cysteine through the conserved F or W. A D gene is named only where the DNA matches it firmly. Not every row has a clone size; where given, it reads once, few, many or a size class.

J: TRBJ1-1; size: -; V: TRBV4-1; D: -; DNA: TGCGCCAGCAGCCAAGGAGAATACACTGAAGCTTTCTTT; CDR3: CASSQGEYTEAFF
J: TRBJ2-7; size: -; V: TRBV27; D: -; DNA: TGTGCCAGCAGCCCCGGACCCTACGAGCAGTACTTC; CDR3: CASSPGPYEQYF
J: TRBJ2-5; size: -; V: TRBV7-9; D: TRBD2; DNA: TGTGCCAGCAGCTTAGGACTAGCGGGGGGCCAAGAGACCCAGTACTTC; CDR3: CASSLGLAGGQETQYF
J: TRBJ2-7; size: large; V: TRBV27; D: -; DNA: TGTGCCAGCAGTTTACGGTTTTTCTCCTACGAGCAGTACTTC; CDR3: CASSLRFFSYEQYF
J: TRBJ2-1; size: -; V: TRBV2; D: -; DNA: TGTGCCAGCGCTGCGGGCAGCTCCTACAATGAGCAGTTCTTC; CDR3: CASAAGSSYNEQFF
J: TRBJ2-7; size: -; V: TRBV7-2; D: TRBD2; DNA: TGTGCCAGCAGCCCGGGGACTAGCGGTTCCTACGAGCAGTACTTC; CDR3: CASSPGTSGSYEQYF
J: TRBJ2-2; size: -; V: TRBV11-2; D: -; DNA: TGTGCCAGCAGCTTAGTAGCAGGCGGGCGAACCGGGGAGCTGTTTTTT; CDR3: CASSLVAGGRTGELFF
J: TRBJ1-1; size: -; V: TRBV15; D: -; DNA: TGTGCCACCAGCACCGGCTATGAAGCTTTCTTT; CDR3: CATSTGYEAFF
J: TRBJ2-1; size: -; V: TRBV6-5; D: -; DNA: TGTGCCAGCCGGGACGGGCACAATGAGCAGTTCTTC; CDR3: CASRDGHNEQFF
J: TRBJ2-6; size: -; V: TRBV5-1; D: -; DNA: TGCGCCAGCAGCTCCTGGAAAAGCGGCACTGGGGCCAACGTCCTGACTTTC; CDR3: CASSSWKSGTGANVLTF
J: TRBJ2-3; size: few; V: TRBV19; D: TRBD2; DNA: TGTGCCAGTAGTATAGTGACGGGACTAGCGGGAACAGATACGCAGTATTTT; CDR3: CASSIVTGLAGTDTQYF
J: TRBJ2-7; size: -; V: TRBV1; D: -; DNA: TGCACCAGCAGCCAAGATCTCCGCCGGGGGGCCTCCTACGAGCAGTACTTC; CDR3: CTSSQDLRRGASYEQYF
J: TRBJ2-1; size: -; V: TRBV30; D: TRBD1; DNA: TGTGCCTGGAGCACTGACAGGGCGGGCAATGAGCAGTTCTTC; CDR3: CAWSTDRAGNEQFF
J: TRBJ1-1; size: -; V: TRBV5-1; D: -; DNA: TGCGCCAGCAGAGGAGGAGCTGCCATGAACACTGAAGCTTTCTTT; CDR3: CASRGGAAMNTEAFF
J: TRBJ1-1; size: once; V: TRBV7-2; D: TRBD1; DNA: TGTGCCAGCAGCTCACGCCCGACAGGGGGGAACACTGAAGCTTTCTTT; CDR3: CASSSRPTGGNTEAFF
J: TRBJ2-5; size: -; V: TRBV11-3; D: -; DNA: TGTGCCAGCAGCTTAGAAGGTCTGGAGACCCAGTACTTC; CDR3: CASSLEGLETQYF
J: TRBJ1-5; size: -; V: TRBV19; D: -; DNA: TGTGCCAGTACGGACGTGGGGAATAGCAATCAGCCCCAGCATTTT; CDR3: CASTDVGNSNQPQHF
J: TRBJ1-2; size: -; V: TRBV12-5; D: -; DNA: TGTGCTAGTGGTTTGGTATTTCTCACGATGGCAGGGCAAAGGTATGGCTACACCTTC; CDR3: CASGLVFLTMAGQRYGYTF
J: TRBJ2-5; size: -; V: TRBV28; D: -; DNA: TGTGCCAGCAGTTTGCCCCCCGGTGGGGAGACCCAGTACTTC; CDR3: CASSLPPGGETQYF
J: TRBJ1-1; size: few; V: TRBV29-1; D: -; DNA: TGCAGCGCCTCTCTGGGGACTGAAGCTTTCTTT; CDR3: CSASLGTEAFF
J: TRBJ2-7; size: -; V: TRBV9; D: -; DNA: TGTGCCAGCAGCGTAGGAGGGGGTGTTTCCGACGAGCAGTACTTC; CDR3: CASSVGGGVSDEQYF
J: TRBJ2-3; size: once; V: TRBV2; D: TRBD1; DNA: TGTGCCAGTGGACAGGGCCCAGATACGCAGTATTTT; CDR3: CASGQGPDTQYF
J: TRBJ1-4; size: -; V: TRBV5-8; D: -; DNA: TGTGCCAGCAGCTTGGGTGTGCTAGGGGCAACTAATGAAAAACTGTTTTTT; CDR3: CASSLGVLGATNEKLFF
J: TRBJ2-3; size: -; V: TRBV2; D: TRBD2; DNA: TGTGCCAGCAGCGTAGCGGGTCCCGCAGATACGCAGTATTTT; CDR3: CASSVAGPADTQYF
J: TRBJ2-1; size: -; V: TRBV7-2; D: -; DNA: TGTGCCAGCAGCTCGTTAGACTTCTACAATGAGCAGTTCTTC; CDR3: CASSSLDFYNEQFF
J: TRBJ1-2; size: -; V: TRBV2; D: TRBD1; DNA: TGTGCCAGCAAGGGGGACAGTAACTATGGCTACACCTTC; CDR3: CASKGDSNYGYTF
J: TRBJ1-5; size: -; V: TRBV7-8; D: TRBD1; DNA: TGTGCCAGCAGCTTAGCTCCAGGGGGTGGGAATAGGCCCCAGCATTTT; CDR3: CASSLAPGGGNRPQHF
J: TRBJ2-7; size: -; V: TRBV19; D: -; DNA: TGTGCCAGTAGTATTTGGGGGAGTACGAGGGAGCAGTACTTC; CDR3: CASSIWGSTREQYF
J: TRBJ1-6; size: -; V: TRBV7-9; D: -; DNA: TGTGCCAGCAGCTTAGAGGGAAATTCACCCCTCCACTTT; CDR3: CASSLEGNSPLHF
J: TRBJ2-1; size: -; V: TRBV5-5; D: -; DNA: TGTGCCAGCAGCTCCGACCGGGGCTCCTACAATGAGCAGTTCTTC; CDR3: CASSSDRGSYNEQFF
J: TRBJ1-1; size: -; V: TRBV15; D: TRBD1; DNA: TGTGCCACCTCCCCCGAGGACAGGGGAACGGACACTGAAGCTTTCTTT; CDR3: CATSPEDRGTDTEAFF
J: TRBJ1-4; size: -; V: TRBV11-3; D: TRBD1; DNA: TGTGCCAGCAGCCGTGACAGGGGACTTAACTATACAACTAATGAAAAACTGTTTTTT; CDR3: CASSRDRGLNYTTNEKLFF
J: TRBJ2-3; size: -; V: TRBV7-9; D: -; DNA: TGTGCCAGCAGCTTAGGGAGCCAAACCGAGGGTACGCAGTATTTT; CDR3: CASSLGSQTEGTQYF
J: TRBJ1-2; size: -; V: TRBV29-1; D: -; DNA: TGCAGCCCCGTAGGAGATGGCTACACCTTC; CDR3: CSPVGDGYTF
J: TRBJ2-3; size: few; V: TRBV4-3; D: TRBD2; DNA: TGCGCCAGCAGCCAACTAGCGGGGCCAGATACGCAGTATTTT; CDR3: CASSQLAGPDTQYF
J: TRBJ1-1; size: -; V: TRBV7-9; D: -; DNA: TGTGCCAGCAGCAAAAATCCCACCGGAGACACTGAAGCTTTCTTT; CDR3: CASSKNPTGDTEAFF
J: TRBJ2-3; size: -; V: TRBV11-3; D: TRBD2; DNA: TGTGCCAGCAGCGGGGTGGTCCTAGCGGGGACAGATACGCAGTATTTT; CDR3: CASSGVVLAGTDTQYF
J: TRBJ1-1; size: -; V: TRBV18; D: TRBD1; DNA: TGTGCCAGCTCACCAGGGACAGGGTTTGAAGCTTTCTTT; CDR3: CASSPGTGFEAFF
J: TRBJ2-1; size: -; V: TRBV11-3; D: TRBD2; DNA: TGTGCCAGCAGTTGGACTAGCGGGAGAGTGGGGAATGAGCAGTTCTTC; CDR3: CASSWTSGRVGNEQFF
J: TRBJ1-6; size: -; V: TRBV5-6; D: TRBD1; DNA: TGTGCCAGCAGCCTGGGACAGGGGATTGGTTCACCCCTCCACTTT; CDR3: CASSLGQGIGSPLHF
J: TRBJ2-2; size: -; V: TRBV6-6; D: -; DNA: TGTGCCAGCAGTCTAGCATACACCGGGGAGCTGTTTTTT; CDR3: CASSLAYTGELFF
J: TRBJ2-7; size: -; V: TRBV2; D: -; DNA: TGTGCCAGCAGTCCTCGGACCGAGCGGAGGTACGAGCAGTACTTC; CDR3: CASSPRTERRYEQYF
J: TRBJ1-3; size: -; V: TRBV7-9; D: -; DNA: TGTGCCAGCAGCCTAGGGGAGAACACCATATATTTT; CDR3: CASSLGENTIYF
J: TRBJ2-5; size: -; V: TRBV7-9; D: -; DNA: TGTGCCAGCAGCCCCCAGCCGGGGTTGTACCAAGAGACCCAGTACTTC; CDR3: CASSPQPGLYQETQYF
J: TRBJ1-5; size: -; V: TRBV11-2; D: -; DNA: TGTGCCAGCAGCTCCCGCAGAGAACAGCCCCAGCATTTT; CDR3: CASSSRREQPQHF
J: TRBJ2-3; size: few; V: TRBV4-3; D: -; DNA: TGCGCCAGCAGCGACAGACAGCCGAGCACAGATACGCAGTATTTT; CDR3: CASSDRQPSTDTQYF
J: TRBJ2-7; size: -; V: TRBV4-3; D: TRBD1; DNA: TGCGCCAGCAGCCATCAACAGGGGGCCTACGAGCAGTACTTC; CDR3: CASSHQQGAYEQYF
J: TRBJ2-7; size: once; V: TRBV5-1; D: -; DNA: TGCGCCAGCAGACCCAAACTTAGCTCCTACGAGCAGTACTTC; CDR3: CASRPKLSSYEQYF
J: TRBJ2-7; size: -; V: TRBV7-9; D: -; DNA: TGTGCTTGTGGCAGAGGGTCCTACGAGCAGTACTTC; CDR3: CACGRGSYEQYF
J: TRBJ1-1; size: few; V: TRBV19; D: TRBD1; DNA: TGTGCCAGTAGTAGGGGGACAGTCGGTGAAGCTTTCTTT; CDR3: CASSRGTVGEAFF